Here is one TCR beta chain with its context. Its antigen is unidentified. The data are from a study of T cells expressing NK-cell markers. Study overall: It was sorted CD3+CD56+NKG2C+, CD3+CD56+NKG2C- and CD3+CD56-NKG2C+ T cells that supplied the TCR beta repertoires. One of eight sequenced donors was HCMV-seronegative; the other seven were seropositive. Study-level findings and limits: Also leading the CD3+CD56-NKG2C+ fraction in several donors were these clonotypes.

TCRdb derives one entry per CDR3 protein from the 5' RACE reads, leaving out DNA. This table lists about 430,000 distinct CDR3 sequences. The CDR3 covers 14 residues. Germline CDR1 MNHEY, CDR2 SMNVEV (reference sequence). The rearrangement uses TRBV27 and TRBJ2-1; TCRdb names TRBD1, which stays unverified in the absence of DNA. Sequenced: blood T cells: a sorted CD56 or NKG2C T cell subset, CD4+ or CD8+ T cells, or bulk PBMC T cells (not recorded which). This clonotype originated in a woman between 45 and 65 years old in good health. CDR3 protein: CASSQTVQVGRQFF.